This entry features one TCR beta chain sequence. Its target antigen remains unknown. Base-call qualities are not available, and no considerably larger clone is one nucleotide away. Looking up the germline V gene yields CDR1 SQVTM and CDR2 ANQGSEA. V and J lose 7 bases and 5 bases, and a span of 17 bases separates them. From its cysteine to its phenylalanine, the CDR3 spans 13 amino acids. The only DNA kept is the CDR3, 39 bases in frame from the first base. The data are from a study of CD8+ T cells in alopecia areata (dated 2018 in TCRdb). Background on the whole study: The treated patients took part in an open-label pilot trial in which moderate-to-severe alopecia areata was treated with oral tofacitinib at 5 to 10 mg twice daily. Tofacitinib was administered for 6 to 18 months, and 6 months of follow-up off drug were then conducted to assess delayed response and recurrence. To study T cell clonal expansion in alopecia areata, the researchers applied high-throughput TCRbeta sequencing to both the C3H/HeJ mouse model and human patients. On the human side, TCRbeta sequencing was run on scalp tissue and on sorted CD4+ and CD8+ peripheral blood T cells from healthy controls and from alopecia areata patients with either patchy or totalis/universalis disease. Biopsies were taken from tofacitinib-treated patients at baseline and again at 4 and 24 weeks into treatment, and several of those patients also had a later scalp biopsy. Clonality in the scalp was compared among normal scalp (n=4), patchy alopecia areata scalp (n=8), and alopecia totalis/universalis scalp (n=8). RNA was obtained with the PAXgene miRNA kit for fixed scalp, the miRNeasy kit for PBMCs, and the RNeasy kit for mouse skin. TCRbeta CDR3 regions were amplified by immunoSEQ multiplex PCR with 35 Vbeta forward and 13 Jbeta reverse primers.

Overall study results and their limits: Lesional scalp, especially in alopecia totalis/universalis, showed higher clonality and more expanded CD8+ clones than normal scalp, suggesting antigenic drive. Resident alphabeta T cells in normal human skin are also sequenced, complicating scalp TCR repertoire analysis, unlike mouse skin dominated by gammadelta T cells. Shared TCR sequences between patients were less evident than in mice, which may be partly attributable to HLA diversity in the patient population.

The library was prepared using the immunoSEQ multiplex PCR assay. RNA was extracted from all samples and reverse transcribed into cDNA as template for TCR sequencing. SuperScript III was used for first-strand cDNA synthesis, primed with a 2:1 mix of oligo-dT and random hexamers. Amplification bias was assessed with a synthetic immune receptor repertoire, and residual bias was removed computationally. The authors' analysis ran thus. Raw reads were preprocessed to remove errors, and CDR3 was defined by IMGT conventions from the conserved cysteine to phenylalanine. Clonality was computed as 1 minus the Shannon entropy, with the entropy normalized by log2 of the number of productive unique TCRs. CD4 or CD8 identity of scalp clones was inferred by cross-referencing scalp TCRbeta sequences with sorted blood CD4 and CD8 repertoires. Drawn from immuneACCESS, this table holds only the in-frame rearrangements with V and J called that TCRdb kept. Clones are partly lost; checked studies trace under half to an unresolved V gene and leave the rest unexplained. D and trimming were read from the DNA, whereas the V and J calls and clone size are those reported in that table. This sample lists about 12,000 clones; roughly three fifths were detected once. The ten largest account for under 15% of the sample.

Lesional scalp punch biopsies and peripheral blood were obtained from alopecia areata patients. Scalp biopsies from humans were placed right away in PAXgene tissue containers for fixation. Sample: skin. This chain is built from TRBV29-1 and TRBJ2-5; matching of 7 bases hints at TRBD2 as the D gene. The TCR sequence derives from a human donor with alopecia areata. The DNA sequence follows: TGCAGCGGTACAGGGAAGGGAGGGGAGACCCAGTACTTC. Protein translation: CSGTGKGGETQYF.